Detailed here is one T cell receptor (beta chain). What it binds is not known. Only in-frame clones appear in the TCRdb table, and some are missing; sequencing was by immunoSEQ multiplex PCR. Of hundreds of thousands of clones in the sample, less than 80% were seen once. This specimen comes from a study of shared clonotypes between healthy human individuals. Study results and limitations: Only a few donors were included, so the genetic and exposure-history diversity represented was limited.

Germline CDR1 is SGHAT and CDR2 is FQDESV (reference sequence). Trimming removed 3 bases at V and 2 bases at J, with 7 bases between. CDR3 length: 13 residues. The J gene is TRBJ2-5, the V gene TRBV11-1; no definite D call. The TCR sequence derives from a woman between 25 and 40 years old in good health. The source material was memory CD4+ T cells sorted from blood. Subset reported: CD45RA-negative fraction. DNA for the CDR3: TGTGCCAGCAGCTTTCCCCAACAAGAGACCCAGTACTTC. Its protein product is CASSFPQQETQYF.